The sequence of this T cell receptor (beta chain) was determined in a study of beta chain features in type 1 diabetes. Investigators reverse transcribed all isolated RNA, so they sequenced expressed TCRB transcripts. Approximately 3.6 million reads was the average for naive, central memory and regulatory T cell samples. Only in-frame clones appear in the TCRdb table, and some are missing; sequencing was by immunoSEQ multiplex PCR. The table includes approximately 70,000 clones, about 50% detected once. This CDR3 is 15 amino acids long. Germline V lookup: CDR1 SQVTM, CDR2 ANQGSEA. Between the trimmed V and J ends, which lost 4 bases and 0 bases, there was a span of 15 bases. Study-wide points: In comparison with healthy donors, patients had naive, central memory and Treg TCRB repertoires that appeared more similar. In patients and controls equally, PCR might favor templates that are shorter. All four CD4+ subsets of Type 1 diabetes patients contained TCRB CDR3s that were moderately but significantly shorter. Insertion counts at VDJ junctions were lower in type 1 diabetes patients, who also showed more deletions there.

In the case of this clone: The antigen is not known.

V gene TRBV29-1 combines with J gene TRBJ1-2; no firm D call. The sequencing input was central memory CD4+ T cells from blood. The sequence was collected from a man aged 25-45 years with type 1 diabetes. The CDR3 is CSVGTTGEPNYGYTF. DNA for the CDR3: TGCAGCGTTGGAACCACGGGAGAACCTAACTATGGCTACACCTTC.